This is a list of T cell receptor beta chains from one sample in a study of cytomegalovirus exposure and HLA in healthy donors. Method: immunoSEQ multiplex PCR; TCRdb's copy keeps in-frame clones and lacks some. The data contain around 53,000 clones, approximately 70% of them singletons. The sample consisted of PBMCs. Receptors originate from a man in his late teens or twenties in good health and CMV-seronegative. CDR3s include the opening cysteine and the closing phenylalanine or tryptophan. Each record gives: clone size, CDR3 length, D gene, V gene, J gene, CDR3 protein. A D gene is named only where the DNA matches it firmly. A row's size may be missing; if present it is once, few, many or a size class.

NA,15,TRBD1,TRBV10-3,TRBJ2-2,CAISGQGAATGELFF
NA,13,NA,TRBV2,TRBJ2-7,CASSVRDSYEQYF
NA,14,NA,TRBV7-8,TRBJ1-1,CASSLDWGEREAFF
NA,14,TRBD2,TRBV23-1,TRBJ2-3,CASSQTSGRDTQYF
NA,17,NA,TRBV21-1,TRBJ1-1,CASSKAPGSERSTEAFF
NA,18,NA,TRBV7-2,TRBJ2-3,CASSLGERPQSRPDTQYF
NA,15,TRBD1,TRBV5-1,TRBJ2-3,CASSLGDSLTDTQYF
NA,14,TRBD1,TRBV7-2,TRBJ1-5,CASTQGQNNQPQHF
NA,13,NA,TRBV15,TRBJ2-1,CATSSPPGDEQFF
NA,15,NA,TRBV4-1,TRBJ1-3,CASSQLLGQGNTIYF
NA,14,NA,TRBV15,TRBJ1-1,CATLAGDGEGEAFF
NA,12,NA,TRBV4-2,TRBJ2-5,CASRGQAETQYF
NA,16,NA,TRBV10-3,TRBJ2-1,CAISEGQTTSYNEQFF
NA,12,NA,TRBV15,TRBJ2-7,CATSRRGYEQYF
NA,16,NA,TRBV2,TRBJ1-6,CASSEILQGPNSPLHF
once,14,TRBD1,TRBV30,TRBJ2-2,CAWHQGAGTGELFF
NA,15,NA,TRBV5-1,TRBJ2-7,CASSLGTSSTYEQYF
NA,15,TRBD2,TRBV7-9,TRBJ2-1,CASSWTSGMNNEQFF
NA,14,NA,TRBV30,TRBJ1-2,CAGHNPGYTYGYTF
NA,15,TRBD1,TRBV6-6,TRBJ1-1,CASRVPGQWNTEAFF
NA,12,NA,TRBV4-3,TRBJ2-1,CASSQFGGRQFF
NA,15,TRBD2,TRBV28,TRBJ2-1,CASSSTGTSGSEQFF
NA,15,TRBD1,TRBV7-9,TRBJ2-7,CASSLAGRGYDEQYF
NA,16,TRBD1,TRBV5-1,TRBJ2-7,CASSLGGTGSYYEQYF
NA,14,TRBD1,TRBV15,TRBJ2-7,CATSRGITGDEQYF
NA,16,NA,TRBV4-1,TRBJ1-3,CASSQDPGIRRNTIYF
NA,17,NA,TRBV9,TRBJ2-7,CASSVDQQGGILDEQYF
few,16,TRBD2,TRBV7-9,TRBJ2-1,CASSFSASGTYNEQFF
NA,14,NA,TRBV10-3,TRBJ2-3,CAISESVRSDTQYF
NA,15,NA,TRBV9,TRBJ2-1,CASSKTGTSNNEQFF
NA,15,TRBD1,TRBV28,TRBJ1-2,CASSLETGFREGYTF
NA,15,NA,TRBV4-3,TRBJ1-1,CASSQDSTGNTEAFF
NA,13,TRBD1,TRBV6-5,TRBJ2-7,CASSRDRGREQYF
NA,14,NA,TRBV6-5,TRBJ1-1,CASSYLAGNTEAFF
once,13,NA,TRBV27,TRBJ2-3,CASSLGVTDTQYF
NA,15,NA,TRBV25-1,TRBJ2-1,CASSEYGSPYNEQFF
NA,13,NA,TRBV27,TRBJ1-1,CASSYRSDTEAFF
few,12,NA,TRBV9,TRBJ2-1,CASSVWGGEQFF
NA,16,TRBD2,TRBV7-9,TRBJ2-5,CASSLVGLAGGETQYF
once,12,NA,TRBV5-1,TRBJ1-1,CASSPGPSGAFF
NA,14,NA,TRBV5-6,TRBJ2-7,CASRASGTSYEQYF
few,15,TRBD1,TRBV19,TRBJ1-5,CASSSGTDIRQPQHF
few,16,NA,TRBV6-5,TRBJ2-1,CASSYSTGSAYNEQFF
few,14,NA,TRBV5-6,TRBJ1-4,CASSRGREGEKLFF
NA,19,TRBD2,TRBV9,TRBJ2-1,CASSVDGVGGGISYNEQFF
NA,15,TRBD2,TRBV29-1,TRBJ2-7,CSVWQSTSGVYEQYF
NA,14,NA,TRBV2,TRBJ2-7,CASRVWVSYNEQYF
NA,12,NA,TRBV30,TRBJ1-2,CAWIRGSYGYTF
NA,13,TRBD1,TRBV19,TRBJ1-5,CASSTTGNQPQHF
NA,12,NA,TRBV6-4,TRBJ1-2,CASSPGGNGYTF
few,13,NA,TRBV4-1,TRBJ2-1,CASSQVTGFEQFF
NA,14,NA,TRBV7-3,TRBJ2-5,CASSLQPGLGTQYF
NA,12,TRBD1,TRBV6-1,TRBJ1-2,CATETGNYGYTF
NA,15,TRBD1,TRBV5-1,TRBJ2-7,CASSPRQGSGYEQYF
NA,13,TRBD1,TRBV27,TRBJ1-2,CASTRTGSYGYTF
NA,16,NA,TRBV4-3,TRBJ1-4,CASSQEGRGIGEKLFF
few,14,TRBD2,TRBV11-1,TRBJ2-7,CASSRRGSGSEQYF
NA,16,NA,TRBV4-2,TRBJ1-2,CASSHSQGGANYGYTF
NA,15,NA,TRBV28,TRBJ1-1,CASLLGNRRNTEAFF
NA,15,TRBD1,TRBV29-1,TRBJ1-2,CSAGTGGPPNYGYTF